A selection of T cell receptor beta chains follows, all from one sample in a study of T cell responses to AZD1222 COVID-19 vaccine. Only in-frame clones appear in the TCRdb table, and some are missing; sequencing was by immunoSEQ multiplex PCR. The sample records more than 90,000 clones, 90% being singletons. The specimen comprised peripheral blood, sampled on day 0 of AZD1222 vaccination. Receptors were obtained from an adult in good health. The CDR3 runs from the conserved cysteine through the conserved F or W. A D gene is named only where the DNA matches it firmly. Clone size is not always given. Where it is, it says once, few, many or a class for expanded clones.

V gene	J gene	D gene	clone size	CDR3 protein	CDR3 DNA
TRBV10-3	TRBJ2-7	NA	NA	CAISDRGESSYEQYF	TGTGCCATCAGTGACCGCGGGGAAAGCTCCTACGAGCAGTACTTC
TRBV19	TRBJ1-2	TRBD1	NA	CASSAWTGGSGYTF	TGTGCCAGTAGTGCCTGGACAGGGGGCTCTGGCTACACCTTC
TRBV4-1	TRBJ2-3	NA	NA	CASSQDVGSSTDTQYF	TGCGCCAGCAGCCAAGATGTCGGGTCAAGCACAGATACGCAGTATTTT
TRBV5-1	TRBJ1-2	NA	NA	CASSLVGGNYGYTF	TGCGCCAGCAGCTTGGTAGGGGGGAACTATGGCTACACCTTC
TRBV6-5	TRBJ2-5	TRBD1	once	CASSQPGGRETQYF	TGTGCCAGCAGTCAACCAGGGGGCAGGGAGACCCAGTACTTC
TRBV3-1/TRBV3-2	TRBJ1-1	NA	NA	CASSPTGGAEAFF	TGTGCCAGCAGCCCAACGGGAGGGGCTGAAGCTTTCTTT
TRBV6-5	TRBJ1-3	NA	NA	CASSLNTIYF	TGTGCCAGCTCTCTTAACACCATATATTTT
TRBV28	TRBJ1-3	NA	NA	CASSLGGEVFGNTIYF	TGTGCCAGCAGTTTAGGGGGGGAGGTCTTTGGAAACACCATATATTTT
TRBV24-1	TRBJ2-5	NA	NA	CATSDWGARDTKEQETQYF	TGTGCCACCAGTGATTGGGGCGCCCGGGACACGAAGGAGCAAGAGACCCAGTACTTC
TRBV2	TRBJ1-1	TRBD1	NA	CASSEGRGGPNTEAFF	TGTGCCAGCAGTGAAGGCAGAGGGGGCCCGAACACTGAAGCTTTCTTT
TRBV19	TRBJ2-2	NA	NA	CARITTADRLSNTGELFF	TGTGCCAGGATCACAACCGCGGACAGACTTTCGAACACCGGGGAGCTGTTTTTT
TRBV12-3/TRBV12-4	TRBJ1-2	NA	NA	CASSYLLNYGYTF	TGTGCCAGCAGTTACCTATTGAACTATGGCTACACCTTC
TRBV3-1/TRBV3-2	TRBJ2-7	NA	NA	CASSPGPGYEQYF	TGTGCCAGCAGCCCGGGACCGGGCTACGAGCAGTACTTC
TRBV3-1/TRBV3-2	TRBJ2-3	NA	NA	CASSQDYTAGLTDTQYF	TGTGCCAGCAGCCAAGATTATACAGCAGGGCTGACAGATACGCAGTATTTT
TRBV7-6	TRBJ1-6	NA	NA	CASSLAQRWGERSPLHF	TGTGCCAGCAGCTTAGCGCAGAGGTGGGGAGAGAGGTCACCCCTCCACTTT
TRBV19	TRBJ2-1	TRBD1	once	CASSASGTGNNEQFF	TGTGCCAGTAGTGCATCCGGGACAGGGAACAATGAGCAGTTCTTC
TRBV5-4	TRBJ1-4	TRBD1	NA	CASSLELGGTRREKLFF	TGTGCCAGCAGCTTGGAGTTAGGGGGCACCCGTCGCGAAAAACTGTTTTTT
TRBV3-1/TRBV3-2	TRBJ2-7	TRBD2	NA	CASSPYGTSGGSSYEQYF	TGTGCCAGCAGCCCCTACGGCACTAGCGGGGGCAGCTCCTACGAGCAGTACTTC
TRBV30	TRBJ1-4	TRBD1	NA	CAWRDRVNEKLFF	TGTGCCTGGAGGGACAGGGTTAATGAAAAACTGTTTTTT
TRBV7-9	TRBJ2-1	NA	NA	CASSFPDRTEQFF	TGTGCCAGCAGCTTCCCGGACCGGACCGAGCAGTTCTTC
TRBV12-3/TRBV12-4	TRBJ1-1	TRBD1	NA	CASRGTGAEAFF	TGTGCCAGCAGAGGGACAGGCGCTGAAGCTTTCTTT
TRBV5-1	TRBJ1-1	NA	NA	CASSLGGMNTEAFF	TGCGCCAGCAGCCTCGGGGGTATGAACACTGAAGCTTTCTTT
TRBV28	TRBJ2-1	TRBD2	NA	CASTRGAPEDEQFF	TGTGCCAGCACGCGGGGGGCACCCGAGGATGAGCAGTTCTTC
TRBV11-2	TRBJ2-7	NA	NA	CASSLDLLSHEQYF	TGTGCCAGCAGCTTAGATCTTTTGTCCCACGAGCAGTACTTC
TRBV5-8	TRBJ1-1	NA	NA	CASSLLGADSEAFF	TGTGCCAGCAGCTTGCTGGGGGCGGACTCTGAAGCTTTCTTT
TRBV19	TRBJ2-6	NA	NA	CASSMTFYPGANVLTF	TGTGCCAGTAGTATGACATTCTACCCTGGGGCCAACGTCCTGACTTTC
TRBV19	TRBJ2-2	TRBD2	NA	CASSIGTSEVPGELFF	TGTGCCAGTAGTATAGGCACTAGCGAGGTACCCGGGGAGCTGTTTTTT
TRBV2	TRBJ2-2	NA	NA	CASSPLRQTGELFF	TGTGCCAGCAGCCCCCTTAGACAGACCGGGGAGCTGTTTTTT
TRBV7-9	TRBJ2-7	TRBD1	NA	CASSPGQGTVPSYEQYF	TGTGCCAGCAGCCCGGGACAGGGGACAGTGCCTTCTTACGAGCAGTACTTC
TRBV6-5	TRBJ1-6	NA	NA	CASSTPIVDSPLHF	TGTGCCAGCAGTACTCCAATCGTTGATTCACCCCTCCACTTT
TRBV2	TRBJ1-1	TRBD1	NA	CASSDVTGLTEAFF	TGTGCCAGCAGTGATGTGACAGGGCTAACTGAAGCTTTCTTT
TRBV12-3/TRBV12-4	TRBJ1-1	NA	NA	CASSPGANTEAFF	TGTGCCAGCAGTCCAGGGGCCAACACTGAAGCTTTCTTT
TRBV18	TRBJ1-3	NA	NA	CASSPLPRDAQDPGNTIYF	TGTGCCAGCTCACCTTTACCTCGGGACGCCCAGGACCCTGGAAACACCATATATTTT
TRBV5-1	TRBJ2-3	NA	NA	CASSLAHDRHRVLDTQYF	TGCGCCAGCAGCTTGGCCCACGACAGGCATCGCGTTCTAGATACGCAGTATTTT
TRBV4-1	TRBJ1-5	TRBD1	NA	CASSHGTGNPPQHF	TGCGCCAGCAGCCACGGGACAGGGAATCCGCCCCAGCATTTT
TRBV18	TRBJ1-1	NA	NA	CASLPAGTANTEAFF	TGTGCCAGCCTCCCAGCGGGGACTGCAAACACTGAAGCTTTCTTT
TRBV4-1	TRBJ2-5	NA	NA	CASSQDGFGAETQYF	TGCGCCAGCAGCCAAGACGGCTTTGGTGCAGAGACCCAGTACTTC
TRBV5-1	TRBJ2-7	NA	NA	CASSYRDGAYEQYF	TGCGCCAGCAGCTACCGGGACGGAGCCTACGAGCAGTACTTC
TRBV6-1	TRBJ1-1	NA	NA	CASSEALGPAFF	TGTGCCAGCAGTGAAGCGCTGGGGCCAGCTTTCTTT
TRBV6-1	TRBJ1-1	NA	NA	CASSGPATLLGRNTEAFF	TGTGCCAGCAGTGGTCCAGCGACCCTATTGGGAAGGAACACTGAAGCTTTCTTT
TRBV6-5	TRBJ1-2	TRBD1	NA	CASNPRQGAPKGYTF	TGTGCCAGCAACCCACGACAGGGGGCCCCCAAGGGCTACACCTTC
TRBV28	TRBJ1-1	NA	NA	CASNPPGGGNTEAFF	TGTGCCAGCAACCCACCCGGCGGGGGGAACACTGAAGCTTTCTTT